One TCR beta chain is described in this entry. Its antigen is unknown. Base quality data are lacking; no much larger clone is found one base away. The data were obtained in a study of blood T cell repertoires in COVID-19 (TCRdb year 2020). Regarding the research as a whole: Collaborator samples came from the United States, Italy and Spain and covered acute and convalescent phases of COVID-19. The samples were drawn from two sources: the first 160 participants of the ongoing ImmuneRACE study, and over 950 subjects contributed by 6 global collaborators. HLA class I and class II types, where available, came from metadata supplied by the sample provider rather than from assay-based typing. Deeply sampled blood TCRbeta repertoires from subjects exposed to, actively infected with, or recovered from COVID-19 were included in the dataset. The sample metadata nearly always contained a de-identified subject ID, COVID-19 status, age in years and sex. The prospective study material was composed of cDNA or gDNA derived from T cells, B-cell-depleted T cells, or PBMCs. The repertoires were made available in a free public database intended to serve as a resource for research on the immune response to SARS-CoV-2. Overall study results and their limits: The amount of clinical and demographic metadata varied by source and participant and was provided uncurated.

Collaborating institutions collected whole blood in K2EDTA tubes following their own protocols. For TCRbeta analysis, collaborators shipped samples as frozen whole blood, isolated PBMCs, or DNA extracted from either of those sample types. Unmatched junction bases come to 2, with V trimmed by 6 bases and J by 1 base. From its cysteine to its phenylalanine, the CDR3 spans 14 amino acids. Of all the DNA, just the CDR3 is kept, 42 bases in frame from base 1. As encoded in the germline V gene (reference sequence), CDR1 is LNHDA while CDR2 is SQIVND. TCRbeta CDR3 regions were amplified from genomic DNA by means of the immunoSEQ Assay, a bias-controlled multiplex PCR. Per the authors' processing: Nucleated cell counts per sample were estimated from amplification of reference gene primers within the assay. To quantify the absolute abundance of each unique TCRbeta CDR3 rearrangement, sequence reads were collapsed and filtered. Productive Simpson clonality was computed per sample as the square root of Simpson's diversity index over productive rearrangements. TCRdb holds this immuneACCESS table with in-frame rearrangements only. Some clones are missing; in checked studies, unresolved V genes explain under half, and the rest has no known cause. D and trimming come from the DNA, and the V and J calls and clone size come from that table. The sample records about 62,000 clones, around 74% of which are singletons. Roughly 6.7% of the sample comes from the top ten.

The chain joins TRBV19 to TRBJ2-1; TRBD1 aligns with 8 central bases. The clonotype was recovered from a woman aged 50 to 60 with active or convalescent COVID-19. The sequenced sample consisted of peripheral blood. The CDR3 reads CASRRTGSYNEQFF. The sequenced DNA: TGTGCCAGTAGGCGGACAGGGTCCTACAATGAGCAGTTCTTC.